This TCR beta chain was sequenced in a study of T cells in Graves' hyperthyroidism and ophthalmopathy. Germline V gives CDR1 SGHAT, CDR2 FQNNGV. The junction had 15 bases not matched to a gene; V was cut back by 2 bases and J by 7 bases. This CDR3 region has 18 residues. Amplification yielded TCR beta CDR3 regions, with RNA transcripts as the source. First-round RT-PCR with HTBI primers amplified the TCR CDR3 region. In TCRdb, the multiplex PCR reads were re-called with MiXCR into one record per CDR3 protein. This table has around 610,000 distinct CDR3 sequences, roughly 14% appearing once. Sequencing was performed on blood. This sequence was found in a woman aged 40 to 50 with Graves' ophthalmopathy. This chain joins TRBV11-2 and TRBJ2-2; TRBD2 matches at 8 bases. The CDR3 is CASSLYGFAGGRNGELFF. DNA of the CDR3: TGTGCCAGCAGCTTATACGGTTTTGCGGGAGGCAGGAACGGGGAGCTGTTTTTT.